This TCR beta chain was recovered during a study of blood T cell repertoires in COVID-19 (TCRdb year 2020). Background for the entire study: The collaborator samples originated in the United States, Italy and Spain and spanned the acute and convalescent phases of COVID-19. The samples were drawn from two sources: the first 160 participants of the ongoing ImmuneRACE study, and 1,000 to 1,500 subjects contributed by 6 global collaborators. Where available, HLA class I and class II types were obtained from metadata supplied by the sample provider rather than from assay-based typing. Deeply sampled blood TCRbeta repertoires from subjects exposed to, actively infected with, or recovered from COVID-19 were included in the dataset. The material from the prospective study consisted of cDNA or gDNA derived from T cells, B-cell-depleted T cells, or PBMCs. The repertoires were released in a freely available public database meant as a resource for research on the immune response to SARS-CoV-2. Nearly every sample came with metadata listing a de-identified subject ID, COVID-19 status, age in years and sex. Results the study describes overall, beyond this receptor: The quantity of clinical and demographic metadata differed by source and by participant and was supplied without curation.

The immunoSEQ Assay, a bias-controlled multiplex PCR, was used to amplify TCRbeta CDR3 regions from genomic DNA. In the authors' own workflow: Within the assay, amplification of reference gene primers was used to estimate how many nucleated cells each sample contained. To quantify the absolute abundance of each unique TCRbeta CDR3 rearrangement, sequence reads were collapsed and filtered. For each sample, productive Simpson clonality was calculated as the square root of Simpson's diversity index across productive rearrangements. Sourced from immuneACCESS, this table was stored by TCRdb with only in-frame sequences that have V and J called. A share of the clones is absent; for the studies checked, an unresolved V gene accounts for under half, and the remainder has no known explanation. The V and J calls and clone size come from that table; D and trimming were worked out from the DNA. In all, the sample holds 110,000 or so clones, and under 85% of those were seen once. The leading ten clones occupy 4% to 5% of the sample.

About this clone: No cognate antigen has been identified for it. Base qualities are not provided; no much larger clone lies one nucleotide away.

The CDR3 contains 16 residues, cysteine and phenylalanine counted. Only the CDR3 region is kept as DNA, spanning 48 bases read in frame from base 1. The germline V gene provides CDR1 LGHNA and CDR2 YNFKEQ. V is reduced by 5 bases and J by 1 base, leaving a spacing of 17 bases between them. Each collaborating institution followed its own protocols to collect whole blood in K2EDTA tubes. For TCRbeta analysis, collaborator samples were shipped as frozen whole blood, as isolated PBMCs, or as DNA extracted from either sample type. The receptor comes from a woman in her sixties or seventies with acute or convalescent COVID-19. Rearrangement joined TRBV4-2 to TRBJ1-1; TRBD1 is possibly the D segment (5 matching bases). The sample consisted of peripheral blood. The CDR3 in this case is CASSSSGAGKNTEAFF. Read as DNA, the sequence is TGTGCCAGCAGCTCATCCGGTGCAGGGAAGAACACTGAAGCTTTCTTT.